This T cell receptor beta chain came from a study of cytomegalovirus exposure and HLA in healthy donors. Findings of the study overall: By HLA locus, TCR association rates varied in a later analysis, with DRB1 showing the most and HLA-C the fewest. Most subjects had HLA-A and HLA-B alleles reportedly predicted accurately by TCR beta sequences.

Donors sampled were nominally healthy, though unrecorded immune exposures were likely. Trimming at V came to 5 bases and at J to 7 bases, leaving 15 bases not matched to a gene. Germline V gives CDR1 MNHEY, CDR2 SMNVEV (reference sequence). CDR3 length equals 16 residues. Concerning this clone: As yet, its antigen is unknown.

PCR primers comprised 60 Vbeta and 13 Jbeta primers. Measured with immunoSEQ multiplex PCR; TCRdb has only the in-frame clones, and not every one. Reported are about 200,000 clones; the ten largest clones contain more than 0.95%. V and J are TRBV27 and TRBJ1-1; 8 bases agree with TRBD1. Sequencing was done on a sample of PBMCs. The origin of this receptor is a girl between 2 and 10 years old in good health and CMV-seropositive. This CDR3 is CASSPHWTGTGLEAFF. The CDR3 DNA is TGTGCCAGCAGTCCCCACTGGACAGGGACCGGCCTTGAAGCTTTCTTT.